Following are 25 T cell receptor beta chains from one sample sequenced in a study of blood T cell repertoires in COVID-19. The protocol was immunoSEQ multiplex PCR, while the TCRdb copy is restricted to in-frame clones and leaves out a portion. The table includes under 250,000 clones, about 79% detected once. The sequenced material came from peripheral blood. These receptors all stem from a man between 50 and 59 years old with active or convalescent COVID-19.

This clone was counted once. This rearrangement joins TRBV7-2 to TRBJ1-6; D not resolved. Trimming stripped 5 bases from V and 8 bases from J, with 7 bases between. Germline lookup yields CDR1 SGHTA and CDR2 FQGNSA. The CDR3 sequence is 12 residues long. CDR3 amino acids: CASSPEYSPLHF. The CDR3 DNA reads as TGTGCCAGCAGCCCGGAGTATTCACCCCTCCACTTT.

The V and J genes are TRBV7-2 and TRBJ2-1; 7 nucleotides line up with TRBD2. The germline CDR1 and CDR2 sequences are SGHTA and FQGNSA. The CDR3 has 14 residues. V was clipped by 1 base and J by 7 bases; unmatched bases: 4. The CDR3 spells CASSLGGSGNEQFF. The CDR3, as DNA: TGTGCCAGCAGCTTAGGCGGGAGCGGGAATGAGCAGTTCTTC.

The chain has TRBV28 and TRBJ1-2, with D maybe TRBD1 (6 bases). The CDR3 length is 15 residues. The ends were cut back, 2 bases at V and 2 bases at J, with 12 bases in the middle. The germline V gene has CDR1 MDHEN and CDR2 SYDVKM. CDR3 sequence (DNA): TGTGCCAGCAGTTTAGTTAGGGGGTGGAACTATGGCTACACCTTC. Residues: CASSLVRGWNYGYTF.

The chain uses TRBV5-1 and TRBJ2-7; 7 bases align to TRBD1. The CDR3 has 14 amino acids. V was pared by 5 bases and J by 0 bases, with 5 bases of the junction left unmatched. CDR1 and CDR2 from the germline V gene are SGHRS and YFSETQ. The CDR3 region is CASRVRDSSYEQYV. The CDR3 coding sequence is TGCGCCAGCAGGGTCCGGGACAGCTCCTACGAGCAGTACGTC.

The rearrangement links TRBV6-6 to TRBJ2-7; 9 bases are shared with TRBD1. The germline CDR1 and CDR2 sequences are MNHNY and SVGAGI (reference sequence). The CDR3 runs to 15 residues. The junction had 6 bases not matched to a gene; V was cut back by 1 base and J by 5 bases. The CDR3 region is CASSYFGQGIDEQYF. The CDR3 coding sequence is TGTGCCAGCAGTTACTTCGGACAGGGGATCGACGAGCAGTACTTC.

This clone was seen only once. The chain is built from TRBV7-2 and TRBJ2-3, with 9 bases aligning to TRBD2. CDR1 SGHTA and CDR2 FQGNSA come from the germline V gene. V was clipped by 5 bases and J by 1 base; unmatched bases: 10. This CDR3 is 17 amino acids long. CDR3 bases: TGTGCCAGCAGCCCCCCTCTTGCGGGGGGGGGCACAGATACGCAGTATTTT. Translated: CASSPPLAGGGTDTQYF.

This CDR3 reads CASSKMGRELSYEQYF. CDR3 sequence (DNA): TGCGCCAGCAGCAAGATGGGACGGGAGCTCTCCTACGAGCAGTACTTC. This rearrangement joins TRBV5-1 to TRBJ2-7; D is possibly TRBD2 (6 bases). V was cut by 4 bases and J by 0 bases, with 17 bases left in between. The germline CDR1 and CDR2 sequences are SGHRS and YFSETQ. This CDR3 spans 16 amino acids.

The chain has TRBV7-9 and TRBJ1-1; D call uncertain. The V end lost 5 bases, the J end lost 0 bases, and 10 bases lay between the germline ends. Germline V gene data show CDR1 as SEHNR and CDR2 as FQNEAQ (reference sequence). The CDR3 has 14 amino acids. The CDR3 loop reads CASSPPRVNTEAFF. The CDR3 nucleotides are TGTGCCAGCAGCCCTCCACGGGTGAACACTGAAGCTTTCTTT.

This chain connects TRBV5-5 to TRBJ2-3; a weak D match, TRBD2 (5 bases). This CDR3 contains 14 residues. CDR1 is SGHKS and CDR2 is YYEKEE in the germline V gene (reference sequence). V dropped 1 base and J dropped 4 bases, with 10 bases sitting between them. The CDR3 is CASSLLGSPDTQYF. In DNA, the CDR3 is TGTGCCAGCAGCTTGTTAGGGAGCCCAGATACGCAGTATTTT.

The chain combines TRBV7-8 with TRBJ2-1; 8 nucleotides line up with TRBD2. Germline values: CDR1 SGHVS, CDR2 FQNEAQ. V was clipped by 5 bases and J by 5 bases; unmatched bases: 11. CDR3 length equals 16 residues. CDR3 amino acids: CASSTRGASGHNEQFF. The CDR3 nucleotides read TGTGCCAGCAGCACCCGAGGAGCTAGCGGGCACAATGAGCAGTTCTTC.

The DNA for the CDR3 is TGTGCCAGCAGTACCTCGGACAGGGATCCCGGGGAGCTGTTTTTT. Protein product: CASSTSDRDPGELFF. The chain is built from TRBV28 and TRBJ2-2; 8 positions match TRBD1. CDR1 MDHEN and CDR2 SYDVKM come from the germline V gene. The CDR3 covers 15 residues. Unmatched junction bases numbered 8, after V lost 5 bases and J lost 6 bases.

The chain uses TRBV25-1 and TRBJ1-4; no firm D call. The CDR3 sequence is 12 residues long. Germline V gives CDR1 MGHDK, CDR2 SYGVNS. V was cut by 5 bases and J by 6 bases, with 7 bases left in between. CDR3 in DNA: TGTGCCAGCAGTCGGGATTATGAAAAACTGTTTTTT. This codes for CASSRDYEKLFF.

CDR3 region: CASSTGQGATGELFF. In DNA form, the CDR3 reads TGCGCCAGCAGCACGGGACAGGGGGCCACCGGGGAGCTGTTTTTT. This rearrangement joins TRBV5-1 to TRBJ2-2, with 12 bases matching TRBD1. Germline CDR1 reads SGHRS; CDR2 reads YFSETQ. The CDR3 has 15 residues. J was trimmed by 4 bases and V by 4 bases; bases with no gene match: 2.

This chain joins TRBV10-3 and TRBJ1-2, with 8 bases aligning to TRBD1. CDR1 and CDR2 (germline): ENHRY, SYGVKD. The CDR3 is 15 residues long. The trim removed 2 bases at V and 4 bases at J, leaving 6 bases unmatched. CDR3 nucleotides: TGTGCCATCAGTGAGACCCACGGACAGGGCTATGGCTACACCTTC. Its translation is CAISETHGQGYGYTF.

V and J are TRBV3-1 (or the pseudogene TRBV3-2) and TRBJ1-6; possibly TRBD1 for D (6 bases). V lost 0 bases to trimming and J lost 16 bases, with 13 bases between them. This CDR3 spans 13 amino acids. In germline, CDR1 is LGHDT, CDR2 YNNKEL (reference sequence). DNA for the CDR3: TGTGCCAGCAGCCAAGAAAGGGACATGGAACTCCACTTT. It encodes CASSQERDMELHF.

V and J are TRBV3-1 (or the pseudogene TRBV3-2) and TRBJ1-2, with D unclear. The CDR3 runs 14 residues. Between the trimmed V and J ends, which lost 4 bases and 4 bases, there was a span of 13 bases. CDR1 LGHDT and CDR2 YNNKEL come from the germline V gene (reference sequence). CDR3 in amino acids: CASSRGPIIYGYTF. CDR3 bases: TGTGCCAGCAGCCGAGGGCCAATAATCTATGGCTACACCTTC.

This clone was seen a few times. The genes are TRBV4-3 and TRBJ1-2, with D unclear. This CDR3 spans 15 amino acids. Germline-derived CDR1 and CDR2 are LGHNA and YSLEER. V was trimmed by 0 bases and J by 4 bases, leaving 12 bases between them. CDR3 region: CASSQDPEQPYGYTF. CDR3 bases: TGCGCCAGCAGCCAAGATCCTGAACAGCCCTATGGCTACACCTTC.

The V and J genes are TRBV6-2 or TRBV6-3 and TRBJ2-7; 10 nucleotides agree with TRBD2. Unmatched junction bases numbered 16, after V lost 7 bases and J lost 4 bases. The germline V gene has CDR1 MNHEY and CDR2 SVGEGT. This CDR3 comprises 17 residues. The CDR3 protein is CASTPIGLAGVRYEQYF. The CDR3, as DNA: TGTGCCAGCACCCCAATTGGCCTAGCGGGAGTAAGGTACGAGCAGTACTTC.

The V call is TRBV6-2 or TRBV6-3, the J call TRBJ2-6, with a tentative D call TRBD1 (5 bases). Germline-derived CDR1 and CDR2 are MNHEY and SVGEGT. The CDR3 runs to 15 residues. The V and J ends lost 2 bases and 4 bases respectively, with 9 bases between them. The CDR3 nucleotides read TGTGCCAGCAGTTACCAAGGGGCCGGGGCCAACGTCCTGACTTTC. This sequence encodes CASSYQGAGANVLTF.

Details on this clone: The junction departs from germline at one end; a sequencing error may be responsible. The V call is TRBV3-1 (or the pseudogene TRBV3-2), the J call TRBJ2-2; the match to TRBD2 covers 7 bases. Germline V gene data show CDR1 as LGHDT and CDR2 as YNNKEL (reference sequence). There are 15 residues in the CDR3. In DNA form, the CDR3 reads TGTGCCAGCAGCCAAAGACTAGCCGGGCACCGGGGAGCTGTTTTT. This codes for CASSQRLAGHRGAVF.

The chain carries TRBV6-5 and TRBJ2-7, with 7 bases lining up with TRBD2. The V segment lost 2 bases and the J segment 6 bases; nucleotides outside the gene matches: 4. CDR1 is MNHEY and CDR2 is SVGAGI in the germline V gene. CDR3 length: 13 amino acids. The DNA of the CDR3 is TGTGCCAGCAGTTACGGGTCGGGGGGCGAGCAGTACTTC. It encodes CASSYGSGGEQYF.

V and J are TRBV4-3 and TRBJ2-3; D is perhaps TRBD2 (6 bases). CDR1 LGHNA and CDR2 YSLEER come from the germline V gene. With 1 base removed from V and 5 bases from J, the gap between germline ends came to 13 bases. CDR3 size: 15 residues. The CDR3 protein is CASSQARWGLDTQYF. The CDR3 DNA reads TGCGCCAGCAGCCAAGCGCGGTGGGGACTAGATACGCAGTATTTT.

This sequence joins TRBV2 and TRBJ2-1, with 9 bases identical to TRBD1. Per germline, CDR1 SNHLY and CDR2 FYNNEI. After removal of 4 bases from V and 4 bases from J, the junction contained 5 bases not matched to a gene. The CDR3 has 15 residues. The CDR3: CASSAGTGRYNEQFF. CDR3 nucleotide sequence: TGTGCCAGCAGTGCCGGGACAGGGAGATACAATGAGCAGTTCTTC.

The CDR3 nucleotides are TGTGCCAGCAGCCAGAACAGGGCAGGTGGTGAGACCCAGTACTTC. This gives the protein CASSQNRAGGETQYF. This chain connects TRBV3-1 (or the pseudogene TRBV3-2) to TRBJ2-5, with D possibly matching TRBD1 (6 bases). V gave up 3 bases and J gave up 5 bases, with 16 bases separating them. Germline V CDR1 and CDR2: LGHDT, YNNKEL (reference sequence). The CDR3 runs to 15 residues.

The rearrangement links TRBV5-1 to TRBJ1-2, with D perhaps TRBD1 (5 bases). CDR1 is SGHRS, CDR2 YFSETQ, per germline. CDR3 length: 12 residues. The ends were cut back, 4 bases at V and 11 bases at J, with 15 bases in the middle. The CDR3 region is CASSPQGRGYTF. The CDR3 coding sequence is TGCGCCAGCAGCCCCCAAGGTCGGGGGTACACCTTC. The full variable domain, its missing parts supplied by reference TRBV5-1 and TRBJ1-2, is KAGVTQTPRYLIKTRGQQVTLSCSPISGHRSVSWYQQTPGQGLQFLFEYFSETQRNKGNFPGRFSGRQFSNSRSEMNVSTLELGDSALYLCASSPQGRGYTFGSGTRLTVV.